Below, 25 T cell receptor beta chains from the same sample are listed, as sequenced in a study of cytomegalovirus exposure and HLA in healthy donors. With 60 Vbeta and 13 Jbeta primers, the PCR was carried out. TCRdb's table, derived via immunoSEQ multiplex PCR, lists solely in-frame clones and lacks some. The table has about 200,000 clones, 70% to 85% seen once. The sample was PBMCs. Receptors originate from a girl aged 2 to 10 in good health and CMV-seronegative.

The V and J genes are TRBV6-5 and TRBJ2-3; 10 positions match TRBD1. The germline gives CDR1 MNHEY, CDR2 SVGAGI. V lost 4 bases, J lost 5 bases, and 9 bases stayed unmatched. There are 16 residues in the CDR3. The CDR3, as DNA: TGTGCCAGCAGTTTGTCCCGGGACAGGGGCCGAGATACGCAGTATTTT. Amino acid sequence: CASSLSRDRGRDTQYF.

This sequence joins TRBV30 and TRBJ1-2, with TRBD1 matching 8 bases. This CDR3 spans 15 amino acids. Trimming cost V 5 bases and J 0 bases; bases outside gene matches: 8. Germline V gives CDR1 GTSNPN, CDR2 SVGIG (reference sequence). CDR3 sequence reads: CAWGTGALANYGYTF. The CDR3 nucleotides read TGTGCCTGGGGGACAGGTGCATTAGCTAACTATGGCTACACCTTC.

The chain links TRBV29-1 to TRBJ2-7, with TRBD1 as a possible D gene (7 bases). Germline lookup yields CDR1 SQVTM and CDR2 ANQGSEA. V dropped 6 bases and J dropped 2 bases, with 14 bases sitting between them. The CDR3 has 13 amino acids. The CDR3 nucleotides are TGCAGCGTGGGCAGGGGGGACCCCTACGAGCAGTACTTC. As protein: CSVGRGDPYEQYF.

V usage is TRBV2 and J usage is TRBJ1-2, with D uncertain. V lost 7 bases and J 7 bases, leaving 22 bases between the germline ends. This CDR3 region has 15 residues. Germline V gene lookup returns CDR1 SNHLY and CDR2 FYNNEI. Written as DNA, the CDR3 is TGTGCCAGCACCGAGGATGTCCCCGAGAGGTCTGGCTACACCTTC. It encodes CASTEDVPERSGYTF.

The V gene is TRBV13, the J gene TRBJ2-5; TRBD2 might be the D (6 bases). Trimming left V 2 bases short and J 5 bases short, with 9 bases between. Germline-derived CDR1 and CDR2 are PRHDT and FYEKMQ (reference sequence). The CDR3 covers 13 residues. This CDR3 reads CASSLKGGETQYF. The CDR3 DNA reads as TGTGCCAGCAGCTTAAAGGGAGGCGAGACCCAGTACTTC.

The chain employs TRBV5-4 and TRBJ1-6; D call uncertain. CDR1 is SGHNT, CDR2 YYREEE, per germline (reference sequence). This CDR3 contains 12 residues. Trimming removed 4 bases from V and 7 bases from J, with 6 bases in between. The DNA for the CDR3 is TGTGCCAGCAGCCCCCAGAATTCACCCCTCCACTTT. Translated: CASSPQNSPLHF.

The chain carries TRBV5-6 and TRBJ2-3; a weak D match, TRBD1 (6 bases). This CDR3 spans 16 amino acids. Trimming shortened V by 3 bases and J by 2 bases, and 16 bases separated the two germline ends. Germline CDR1 reads SGHDT; CDR2 reads YYEEEE. This CDR3 is CASSSQGLFLTDTQYF. The CDR3 DNA is TGTGCCAGCAGCTCACAGGGCCTGTTTCTCACAGATACGCAGTATTTT.

The gene calls are TRBV7-9 and TRBJ2-7, with D maybe TRBD1 (5 bases). Germline V gene sequence: CDR1 SEHNR, CDR2 FQNEAQ (reference sequence). The CDR3 has 14 amino acids. Trimming pared 5 bases from V and 0 bases from J, leaving 11 bases between. CDR3 bases: TGTGCCAGCAGCCCGTCGACAGTCTCCTACGAGCAGTACTTC. As protein: CASSPSTVSYEQYF.

This chain joins TRBV30 and TRBJ2-1; D might be TRBD1 (5 bases). The CDR3 contains 12 residues. Trimming pared 5 bases from V and 5 bases from J, leaving 10 bases between. Germline CDR1 reads GTSNPN; CDR2 reads SVGIG (reference sequence). The CDR3 DNA reads TGTGCCTGGGACAGTCCCCACAATGAGCAGTTCTTC. Protein: CAWDSPHNEQFF.

About this clone itself: At one boundary the junction diverges from the germline segment, which might be a read error. The chain is built from TRBV6-1 and TRBJ2-3; 8 positions match TRBD2. This CDR3 contains 14 residues. CDR1 MNHNS and CDR2 SASEGT come from the germline V gene. The CDR3 nucleotides are TGTGCCAGCAGCGAAGGCGGGGGGACAGATACGCAGTATTTT. This encodes CASSEGGGTDTQYF.

The V and J genes are TRBV6-1 and TRBJ2-3, with TRBD1 matching over 9 bases. This CDR3 is built from 14 residues. V lost 6 bases to trimming and J lost 2 bases; unmatched junction nucleotides: 3. Looked up from germline, CDR1 is MNHNS and CDR2 is SASEGT. The CDR3 DNA reads TGTGCCAGCAGGGGACAGGGCATCACAGATACGCAGTATTTT. This translates into CASRGQGITDTQYF.

The genes are TRBV10-3 and TRBJ2-7; TRBD1 matches 7 bases. The CDR3 totals 15 residues. The junction had 8 bases not matched to a gene; V was cut back by 2 bases and J by 4 bases. The V gene's germline CDR1 is ENHRY and CDR2 SYGVKD. CDR3 DNA: TGTGCCATCAGTGAGCATGAGACAGGGTCATACGAGCAGTACTTC. Translating it yields CAISEHETGSYEQYF.

This clone appeared a few times. V and J are TRBV6-1 and TRBJ1-1; maybe TRBD1 (5 bases). CDR1 is MNHNS, CDR2 SASEGT, per germline. Between the trimmed V and J ends, which lost 8 bases and 6 bases, there was a span of 13 bases. The CDR3 extends over 12 amino acids. The CDR3 reads CASFLWGAEAFF. CDR3 sequence (DNA): TGTGCCAGCTTTTTATGGGGGGCTGAAGCTTTCTTT.

This clone has more than one count but fewer than ten. The chain employs TRBV29-1 and TRBJ2-4; a weak D match, TRBD1 (6 bases). Germline V CDR1 and CDR2: SQVTM, ANQGSEA. Trimming took 5 bases from V and 5 from J, leaving 16 bases between them. This CDR3 contains 14 residues. The DNA for the CDR3 is TGCAGCGTTTTACAGGGACAAGGAGAAAACATTCAGTACTTC. Translated, it gives CSVLQGQGENIQYF.

J is TRBJ1-2 and V is TRBV27; the D is unclear. Germline CDR1 MNHEY, CDR2 SMNVEV (reference sequence). The CDR3 contains 15 residues. Trimming stripped 6 bases from V and 4 bases from J, with 18 bases between. In DNA form, the CDR3 reads TGTGCCAGCAGGACGCACGGGGATTCCTTCTATGGCTACACCTTC. It codes for CASRTHGDSFYGYTF.

The genes are TRBV6-1 and TRBJ1-2; the match to TRBD1 covers 8 bases. Trimming at V came to 7 bases and at J to 3 bases, leaving 4 bases not matched to a gene. The CDR3 is made up of 13 amino acids. Germline values: CDR1 MNHNS, CDR2 SASEGT. The CDR3 nucleotides are TGTGCCAGCATCCTGACAGGGGACTATGGCTACACCTTC. Its protein product is CASILTGDYGYTF.

The chain recombines TRBV7-2 with TRBJ2-1; D might be TRBD1 (6 bases). Trimming took 6 bases from V and 5 from J, leaving 20 bases between them. The CDR3 has 16 residues. CDR1 is SGHTA and CDR2 is FQGNSA in the germline V gene. DNA of the CDR3: TGTGCCAGCAGACAAAAAACGGGACACATTAACAATGAGCAGTTCTTC. Its translation: CASRQKTGHINNEQFF.

V usage is TRBV5-1 and J usage is TRBJ1-2, with D possibly being TRBD1 (5 bases). Trimming shortened V by 4 bases and J by 5 bases, and 18 bases separated the two germline ends. Per germline, CDR1 SGHRS and CDR2 YFSETQ. The length of the CDR3 is 15 residues. DNA for the CDR3: TGCGCCAGCAGCCGAGACAGCCGAAACCTTTATGGCTACACCTTC. Residues: CASSRDSRNLYGYTF.

The V and J genes are TRBV30 and TRBJ1-1; TRBD1 matches 8 bases. The CDR3 spans 15 residues. Germline CDR1 GTSNPN, CDR2 SVGIG (reference sequence). V shed 1 base and J 5 bases; nucleotides not matched to a gene: 9. The CDR3: CAWSAPWTGRTEAFF. DNA for the CDR3: TGTGCCTGGAGTGCCCCCTGGACAGGGCGAACTGAAGCTTTCTTT.

The V call is TRBV2, the J call TRBJ1-2, with TRBD1 matching over 7 bases. The ends lost 4 bases at V and 5 bases at J; junction bases unmatched: 16. Germline values: CDR1 SNHLY, CDR2 FYNNEI. This CDR3 region has 17 residues. The CDR3 reads CASSVGSEQGVFYGYTF. Here the CDR3 DNA reads TGTGCCAGCAGTGTTGGGTCCGAGCAGGGGGTTTTTTATGGCTACACCTTC.

The chain has TRBV5-4 and TRBJ2-7; D possibly corresponds to TRBD2 (6 bases). The CDR3 length is 14 residues. The germline CDR1 and CDR2 sequences are SGHNT and YYREEE (reference sequence). Trimming left V 3 bases short and J 6 bases short, with 16 bases between. CDR3 sequence: CASSSQAGSGEQYF. CDR3 nucleotides: TGTGCCAGCAGCTCCCAGGCGGGGAGCGGCGAGCAGTACTTC.

The chain employs TRBV4-1 and TRBJ2-2, with a possible D match to TRBD1 (5 bases). The CDR3 is 16 amino acids. Trimming cost V 2 bases and J 5 bases, with 15 bases left between them. From germline, CDR1 is MGHRA and CDR2 YSYEKL. In DNA, the CDR3 is TGCGCCAGCAGCCAACCCCAGGGATTTTTGACCGGGGAGCTGTTTTTT. It specifies CASSQPQGFLTGELFF.

This clone was picked up one time. The genes are TRBV6-1 and TRBJ1-4, with D maybe TRBD1 (6 bases). Germline V lookup: CDR1 MNHNS, CDR2 SASEGT. The V and J ends lost 2 bases and 2 bases respectively, with 24 bases between them. The CDR3 runs to 20 residues. CDR3 sequence: CASSETRGPGAHPTNEKLFF. DNA of the CDR3: TGTGCCAGCAGTGAAACTAGGGGACCAGGGGCCCATCCCACTAATGAAAAACTGTTTTTT.

The CDR3 region has the DNA TGTGCCAGCAGTGAAGGAGGTTTAATGGATCAGCCCCAGCATTTT. Encoded protein: CASSEGGLMDQPQHF. The rearrangement links TRBV25-1 to TRBJ1-5; no clear D gene. The germline V and J ends were trimmed by 2 bases and 5 bases, with 13 bases remaining between them. CDR1 and CDR2 (germline): MGHDK, SYGVNS. The CDR3 totals 15 residues.

The chain couples TRBV19 to TRBJ1-1; 8 bases map to TRBD1. The length of the CDR3 is 16 residues. CDR1 is LNHDA, CDR2 SQIVND, per germline (reference sequence). Trimming cost V 5 bases and J 5 bases; bases outside gene matches: 13. The CDR3: CASSPDRGVLMTEAFF. DNA for the CDR3: TGTGCCAGTAGTCCTGACAGGGGCGTTTTGATGACTGAAGCTTTCTTT.